One sample yielded the 17 T cell receptor beta chains listed below, sequenced in a study of T cell repertoires in cytomegalovirus infection. MiXCR, applied by TCRdb to the reads, yields one record per CDR3 protein. This table has 500,000 or so distinct CDR3 sequences, more than 15% appearing once. Material for sequencing was CD8+ T cells from PBMCs. These receptors all come from a human donor in good health (CMV status not recorded). Some clones in this sample may be carry-over from other donors' samples.

This clonotype was observed a few times. The rearrangement joins TRBV10-3 to TRBJ2-5; D remains unclear. This CDR3 contains 13 residues. Per germline, CDR1 ENHRY and CDR2 SYGVKD. Trimming took off 3 bases at V and 4 bases at J, with 9 bases between the two ends. The CDR3 loop reads CAISEKERETQYF. The CDR3, as DNA: TGTGCCATCAGTGAAAAAGAGCGAGAGACCCAGTACTTC.

This clonotype was seen at least ten times. This chain joins TRBV11-2 and TRBJ2-7; D gene ambiguous. The CDR3 length is 15 residues. The V gene's germline CDR1 is SGHAT and CDR2 FQNNGV. V was pared by 0 bases and J by 2 bases, with 11 bases between. The CDR3 spells CASSLEMPAAYEQYF. As DNA, the CDR3 is TGTGCCAGCAGCTTAGAAATGCCGGCTGCCTACGAGCAGTACTTC.

This chain connects TRBV18 to TRBJ1-1; perhaps TRBD1 as D (5 bases). Germline values: CDR1 KGHSH, CDR2 LQKENI. The CDR3 has 13 amino acids. Between the trimmed V and J ends, which lost 11 bases and 3 bases, there was a span of 16 bases. This CDR3 reads CACGERGHTEAFF. CDR3 DNA sequence: TGTGCCTGCGGTGAGAGGGGCCACACTGAAGCTTTCTTT.

This clonotype occurred a few times. J is TRBJ2-6 and V is TRBV11-1; 10 bases fit TRBD1. V dropped 8 bases and J dropped 1; count of bases not matched to a gene: 8. Per germline, CDR1 SGHAT and CDR2 FQDESV (reference sequence). The CDR3 is 17 residues long. The CDR3 DNA reads TGTGCCAGCGGGGCGGGACAGGGGTTTTCTGGGGCCAACGTCCTGACTTTC. Translation gives CASGAGQGFSGANVLTF.

This clonotype was seen ten or more times. The chain couples TRBV29-1 to TRBJ2-7; 13 bases map to TRBD2. There are 16 residues in the CDR3. V lost 3 bases to trimming and J lost 3 bases; unmatched junction nucleotides: 8. The germline V gene encodes CDR1 SQVTM and CDR2 ANQGSEA. The DNA for the CDR3 is TGCAGCGTTGAGGCCATACTAGCGGGAGGGCGCTACGAGCAGTACTTC. It specifies CSVEAILAGGRYEQYF.

This clonotype was detected ten times or more. A much larger clone is a single base away; this may be a read error. The chain employs TRBV7-3 and TRBJ2-1; 16 bases align to TRBD2. The CDR3 is made up of 15 amino acids. With V trimmed by 5 bases and J by 8 bases, 3 bases remained unmatched. The germline CDR1 and CDR2 sequences are SGHTA and FQGTGA. The DNA for the CDR3 is TGTGCCAGCAGCCCGGGACTAGCGGGAGGGGATGAGCAGTTCTTC. Residues: CASSPGLAGGDEQFF. The full variable domain, its missing parts supplied by reference TRBV7-3 and TRBJ2-1, is GAGVSQTPSNKVTEKGKYVELRCDPISGHTALYWYRQSLGQGPEFLIYFQGTGAADDSGLPNDRFFAVRPEGSVSTLKIQRTERGDSAVYLCASSPGLAGGDEQFFGPGTRLTVL.

This clonotype was observed a few times. The chain couples TRBV27 to TRBJ1-2, with 9 bases matching TRBD1. The CDR3 consists of 15 residues. V shed 5 bases, J shed 4 bases, and the junction held 8 bases outside the gene matches. Germline V lookup: CDR1 MNHEY, CDR2 SMNVEV (reference sequence). The chain's CDR3 is CASSTRTGAIYGYTF. The DNA for the CDR3 is TGTGCCAGCAGTACTCGGACAGGGGCGATCTATGGCTACACCTTC.

This clonotype occurred many times. The CDR3, as DNA: TGTGCCAGCAGTCTCACCCCGGACACAACTAACTATGGCTACACCTTC. Translating it yields CASSLTPDTTNYGYTF. This rearrangement joins TRBV27 to TRBJ1-2, with a weak D call TRBD1 (5 bases). CDR1 is MNHEY, CDR2 SMNVEV, per germline (reference sequence). This CDR3 is built from 16 residues. V was pared by 5 bases and J by 0 bases, with 16 bases between.

The table lists this clonotype with many counts. The rearrangement uses TRBV7-6 and TRBJ1-1; D is unresolved. Between the trimmed V and J ends, which lost 6 bases and 1 base, there was a span of 9 bases. CDR3 length equals 13 residues. Germline V CDR1 and CDR2: SGHVS, FNYEAQ. CDR3 loop: CASSAGKNTEAFF. CDR3 nucleotides: TGTGCCAGCAGTGCGGGGAAGAACACTGAAGCTTTCTTT.

This clonotype was recorded at least ten times. The chain joins TRBV11-2 to TRBJ2-7, with D unresolved. The CDR3 consists of 12 residues. V dropped 0 bases and J dropped 5 bases, with 5 bases sitting between them. CDR1 SGHAT and CDR2 FQNNGV come from the germline V gene. CDR3 nucleotides: TGTGCCAGCAGCTTAGATCGGAACGAGCAGTACTTC. Translating gives CASSLDRNEQYF. Full variable domain (rest looked up from reference TRBV11-2 and TRBJ2-7): EAGVAQSPRYKIIEKRQSVAFWCNPISGHATLYWYQQILGQGPKLLIQFQNNGVVDDSQLPKDRFSAERLKGVDSTLKIQPAKLEDSAVYLCASSLDRNEQYFGPGTRLTVT.

Ten or more counts support this clonotype. The rearrangement uses TRBV7-9 and TRBJ1-1; D is unclear. Germline assignment: CDR1 SEHNR and CDR2 FQNEAQ (reference sequence). The CDR3 has 15 residues. Between the trimmed V and J ends, which lost 5 bases and 6 bases, there was a span of 19 bases. The CDR3: CASSAITYSGSEAFF. Written as DNA, the CDR3 is TGTGCCAGCAGCGCCATAACCTACAGTGGGTCTGAAGCTTTCTTT.

This clonotype showed up many times. The chain employs TRBV12-3 or TRBV12-4 and TRBJ2-3, with 8 bases fitting TRBD1. The trim removed 6 bases at V and 2 bases at J, leaving 7 bases unmatched. This CDR3 comprises 15 residues. The CDR3 sequence: CASRLPGQDTDTQYF. In DNA form, the CDR3 reads TGTGCCAGCAGACTCCCGGGACAGGACACAGATACGCAGTATTTT.

The rearrangement links TRBV2 to TRBJ2-7; a weak D match, TRBD1 (7 bases). The CDR3 totals 15 residues. The V end lost 6 bases, the J end lost 0 bases, and 15 bases lay between the germline ends. CDR1 is SNHLY, CDR2 FYNNEI, per germline. The CDR3 DNA is TGTGCCAGCAGGACGGGGGACAGTGTCTCCTACGAGCAGTACTTC. The encoded protein is CASRTGDSVSYEQYF.

There are many counts of this clonotype. The V call is TRBV11-2, the J call TRBJ1-4, with 9 bases lining up with TRBD1. The length of the CDR3 is 16 residues. Germline assignment: CDR1 SGHAT and CDR2 FQNNGV. The V and J ends lost 5 bases and 3 bases, in that order; junction bases with no gene match: 7. The CDR3 nucleotides read TGTGCCAGCAGCCCTTGGACAGGGGCCTCTAATGAAAAACTGTTTTTT. Its protein is CASSPWTGASNEKLFF. Supplemented by reference TRBV11-2 and TRBJ1-4, the full variable domain reads EAGVAQSPRYKIIEKRQSVAFWCNPISGHATLYWYQQILGQGPKLLIQFQNNGVVDDSQLPKDRFSAERLKGVDSTLKIQPAKLEDSAVYLCASSPWTGASNEKLFFGSGTQLSVL.

This clonotype has at least ten counts. This chain joins TRBV7-8 and TRBJ1-2, with D maybe TRBD1 (6 bases). The germline V gene has CDR1 SGHVS and CDR2 FQNEAQ. The CDR3 contains 20 residues. The V end lost 5 bases, the J end lost 3 bases, and 31 bases lay between the germline ends. CDR3 region: CASSPYMVGGTLGAHYGYTF. The DNA of the CDR3 is TGTGCCAGCAGCCCCTACATGGTGGGGGGCACCCTTGGGGCCCACTATGGCTACACCTTC.

V is TRBV13 and J is TRBJ1-2, with a possible D match to TRBD1 (5 bases). The germline CDR1 and CDR2 sequences are PRHDT and FYEKMQ (reference sequence). Between the trimmed V and J ends, which lost 0 bases and 4 bases, there was a span of 9 bases. The CDR3 totals 14 residues. CDR3 DNA: TGTGCCAGCAGCTTAGGCCGGGACTTCTATGGCTACACCTTC. Translating gives CASSLGRDFYGYTF. Using reference TRBV13 and TRBJ1-2 for the parts outside the CDR3, the full variable domain is AAGVIQSPRHLIKEKRETATLKCYPIPRHDTVYWYQQGPGQDPQFLISFYEKMQSDKGSIPDRFSAQQFSDYHSELNMSSLELGDSALYFCASSLGRDFYGYTFGSGTRLTVV.

The chain uses TRBV6-5 and TRBJ1-2, with D hard to call. The CDR3 consists of 15 residues. Trimming took 1 base from V and 4 from J, leaving 13 bases between them. Per the germline V gene, CDR1 is MNHEY and CDR2 is SVGAGI. The CDR3 spells CASSYLIGRLYGYTF. CDR3 in DNA: TGTGCCAGCAGTTACTTGATAGGACGCCTCTATGGCTACACCTTC.